The T cell receptor (beta chain) described here comes from a study of blood T cell repertoires in COVID-19. Looking at the study overall: Samples taken during acute and convalescent COVID-19 were collected in the United States, Italy and Spain. T cells, B-cell-depleted T cells, or PBMCs provided the cDNA or gDNA that served as material.

This clone appeared a single time. With 4 bases clipped from V and 4 bases from J, the junction kept 4 bases outside the gene matches. The CDR3 extends over 15 amino acids. The germline gives CDR1 SNHLY, CDR2 FYNNEI. Per the original data handling: Nucleated cell counts were estimated from reference gene primer amplification. The protocol was immunoSEQ multiplex PCR, while the TCRdb copy is restricted to in-frame clones and leaves out a portion. V, J and clone size are taken as reported in that table, and D and trimming were inferred from the DNA itself. The profile shows about 140,000 clones, around nine tenths of them singletons.

The chain recombines TRBV2 with TRBJ2-1; 10 bases map to TRBD2. Sample: peripheral blood. The receptor was isolated from a human donor in a cohort sampled during active COVID-19. This chain's CDR3 is CASSVEAGGYNEQFF. The CDR3 DNA reads as TGTGCCAGCAGTGTAGAAGCGGGAGGGTACAATGAGCAGTTCTTC.